These 18 T cell receptor beta chains share one sample of origin, sequenced in a study of human T cells and chemical hapten exposure. As to time point: patch test 1, 2 weeks after DPC sensitization. Treatment in this sample: therapeutic diphenylcyclopropenone sensitization with weekly scalp DPC. TCRdb re-called the RACE reads through MiXCR, storing one row per CDR3 protein. The data show 300,000 to 450,000 distinct CDR3 sequences, more than 4.5% seen once. The sequences come from whole blood, collected in connection with sensitization to the hapten diphenylcyclopropenone (DPC). All receptors derive from a woman aged 50 to 60 with alopecia areata. Some clones in this sample may be carry-over from other donors' samples.

The count of this clonotype is one. At one of its ends the junction is not consistent with the germline gene, which may arise from a read error. This chain joins TRBV5-1 and TRBJ1-1; D is ambiguous. This CDR3 comprises 14 residues. CDR1 is SGHRS, CDR2 YFSETQ, per germline. CDR3: CASSLDSMNTETFF. In DNA, the CDR3 is TGCGCCAGCAGCTTGGACTCCATGAACACTGAAACTTTCTTT.

This clonotype was seen more than once but under ten times. The J gene is TRBJ2-7, the V gene TRBV12-3 or TRBV12-4; D is possibly TRBD2 (6 bases). Trimming took off 2 bases at V and 2 bases at J, with 10 bases between the two ends. The length of the CDR3 is 14 residues. The DNA of the CDR3 is TGTGCCAGCAGTTTAAGCGGGCCTACCTACGAGCAGTACTTC. Amino acid sequence: CASSLSGPTYEQYF.

This sequence joins TRBV28 and TRBJ2-1, with 7 bases matching TRBD1. This CDR3 comprises 13 residues. V lost 2 bases, J lost 13 bases, and 8 bases stayed unmatched. Germline V gives CDR1 MDHEN, CDR2 SYDVKM. CDR3 nucleotide sequence: TGTGCCAGCAGTTTAACTTCGTACAGGGGACAGTTCTTC. Encoded protein: CASSLTSYRGQFF.

This clonotype was detected ten times or more. The rearrangement joins TRBV7-2 to TRBJ2-1; 9 nucleotides match TRBD2. V lost 5 bases, J lost 8 bases, and 7 bases stayed unmatched. This CDR3 is 14 amino acids long. Germline CDR1 reads SGHTA; CDR2 reads FQGNSA. The CDR3: CASSAGGFQDEQFF. CDR3 DNA: TGTGCCAGCAGCGCGGGGGGGTTTCAGGATGAGCAGTTCTTC. Using reference TRBV7-2 and TRBJ2-1 for the parts outside the CDR3, the full variable domain is GAGVSQSPSNKVTEKGKDVELRCDPISGHTALYWYRQSLGQGLEFLIYFQGNSAPDKSGLPSDRFSAERTGGSVSTLTIQRTQQEDSAVYLCASSAGGFQDEQFFGPGTRLTVL.

V is TRBV10-2 and J is TRBJ2-3, with 13 bases that match TRBD2. The V gene's germline CDR1 is WSHSY and CDR2 SAAADI. The CDR3 is 15 residues long. The ends lost 10 bases at V and 3 bases at J; junction bases unmatched: 7. This CDR3 reads CATLGLAGITDTQYF. As DNA, the CDR3 is TGCGCCACCCTGGGACTAGCGGGAATTACAGATACGCAGTATTTT.

The V gene is TRBV1, the J gene TRBJ2-3; TRBD1, the D gene given by the table, was not confirmed from the DNA. TRBV1 is tagged as a pseudogene. This CDR3 has 16 residues. CDR3 coding DNA: TGCACCAGCAGCCAAGATCAGGACAAACCCACAGATACGCAGTATTTT. It specifies CTSSQDQDKPTDTQYF.

V is TRBV12-3 or TRBV12-4 and J is TRBJ1-5; TRBD1 might be the D (6 bases). The CDR3 covers 19 residues. The V gene lost 3 bases and the J gene lost 0 bases, with 21 bases spanning the gap. This CDR3 is CASSFGGETNRYSNQPQHF. DNA for the CDR3: TGTGCCAGCAGTTTTGGGGGCGAGACAAACCGTTATAGCAATCAGCCCCAGCATTTT.

This clonotype has at least ten counts. This chain uses TRBV3-1 with TRBJ2-3, with TRBD2 as a possible D gene (6 bases). Trimming removed 2 bases at V and 5 bases at J, with 11 bases between. The CDR3 contains 14 residues. Germline values: CDR1 LGHDT, CDR2 YNNKEL (reference sequence). The CDR3 is CASSQTWEEDTQYF. Written as DNA, the CDR3 is TGTGCCAGCAGCCAAACATGGGAGGAAGATACGCAGTATTTT.

This clonotype was recorded many times. The chain has TRBV29-1 and TRBJ1-2; 9 bases agree with TRBD1. V shed 4 bases and J 6 bases; nucleotides not matched to a gene: 9. Germline CDR1 and CDR2: SQVTM and ANQGSEA. CDR3 length: 14 residues. CDR3 amino acids: CSVGPGTGSHGYTF. CDR3 in DNA: TGCAGCGTTGGCCCCGGGACAGGGTCCCATGGCTACACCTTC.

V is TRBV20-1 and J is TRBJ1-2; D call uncertain. Per germline, CDR1 DFQATT and CDR2 SNEGSKA (reference sequence). The CDR3 runs to 8 residues. Here the CDR3 reads CTANGYTF. In nucleotides, the CDR3 is TGCACCGCAAATGGCTACACCTTC.

V gene TRBV7-2 combines with J gene TRBJ2-1; no definite D call. Trimming took off 4 bases at V and 6 bases at J, with 10 bases between the two ends. The CDR3 is 13 residues long. Germline lookup yields CDR1 SGHTA and CDR2 FQGNSA. The CDR3 region is CASSSPSSNEQFF. DNA of the CDR3: TGTGCCAGCAGCTCCCCTAGTTCCAATGAGCAGTTCTTC.

The chain is built from TRBV18 and TRBJ2-5; D gene ambiguous. Germline V gene lookup returns CDR1 KGHSH and CDR2 LQKENI. V was shortened by 2 bases and J by 5 bases, with 6 bases between the two germline ends. CDR3 size: 12 residues. CDR3: CASSPTDETQYF. In nucleotides, the CDR3 is TGTGCCAGCTCACCAACTGACGAGACCCAGTACTTC.

This chain connects TRBV6-5 to TRBJ2-3; 12 nucleotides match TRBD2. J gave up 6 bases and V 1 base, and 8 bases lay outside the gene matches. Germline CDR1 MNHEY, CDR2 SVGAGI. The CDR3 is 17 residues long. For the CDR3, the DNA is TGTGCCAGCAGTTACTTGACTAGCGGGAGTTCGGAGGATACGCAGTATTTT. Amino acid sequence: CASSYLTSGSSEDTQYF.

This clonotype was observed a few times. This chain joins TRBV6-1 and TRBJ2-2; no clear D. V lost 3 bases and J 6 bases, leaving 5 bases between the germline ends. The CDR3 contains 12 residues. Germline CDR1 and CDR2: MNHNS and SASEGT. The CDR3 nucleotides are TGTGCCAGCAGTGAGTCACCCGGGGAGCTGTTTTTT. Amino acid sequence: CASSESPGELFF.

This clonotype has a count of ten or more. V usage is TRBV10-2 and J usage is TRBJ2-5, with D possibly TRBD2 on 6 matching bases. The CDR3 covers 13 residues. V was clipped by 9 bases and J by 6 bases, with 17 bases between them. Per germline, CDR1 WSHSY and CDR2 SAAADI. Here the CDR3 reads CARRDVEPQTQYF. CDR3 sequence (DNA): TGCGCCAGGCGGGATGTGGAACCCCAGACCCAGTACTTC.

This clonotype was picked up many times. The J gene is TRBJ1-5, the V gene TRBV28, with TRBD1 as a possible D gene (5 bases). Trimming removed 3 bases at V and 6 bases at J, with 12 bases between. Germline values: CDR1 MDHEN, CDR2 SYDVKM. The CDR3 length is 14 residues. CDR3 loop: CASSLSRASQPQHF. The CDR3 bases are TGTGCCAGCAGTTTGAGCAGGGCAAGTCAGCCCCAGCATTTT.

The chain employs TRBV3-1 and TRBJ1-4, with a weak D call TRBD1 (6 bases). With 0 bases removed from V and 3 bases from J, the gap between germline ends came to 14 bases. Per germline, CDR1 LGHDT and CDR2 YNNKEL (reference sequence). CDR3 length: 17 residues. The CDR3 sequence: CASSQDISGAPNEKLFF. CDR3 sequence (DNA): TGTGCCAGCAGCCAAGATATTTCGGGGGCGCCTAATGAAAAACTGTTTTTT.

This rearrangement joins TRBV6-5 to TRBJ2-3; 12 nucleotides agree with TRBD2. CDR1 and CDR2 from the germline V gene are MNHEY and SVGAGI. V trimming: 6 bases; J trimming: 6 bases; junction bases outside the gene matches: 7. This CDR3 region has 15 residues. This chain's CDR3 is CASSQLAGGGDTQYF. The CDR3 DNA reads as TGTGCCAGCAGCCAACTAGCGGGGGGCGGGGATACGCAGTATTTT.